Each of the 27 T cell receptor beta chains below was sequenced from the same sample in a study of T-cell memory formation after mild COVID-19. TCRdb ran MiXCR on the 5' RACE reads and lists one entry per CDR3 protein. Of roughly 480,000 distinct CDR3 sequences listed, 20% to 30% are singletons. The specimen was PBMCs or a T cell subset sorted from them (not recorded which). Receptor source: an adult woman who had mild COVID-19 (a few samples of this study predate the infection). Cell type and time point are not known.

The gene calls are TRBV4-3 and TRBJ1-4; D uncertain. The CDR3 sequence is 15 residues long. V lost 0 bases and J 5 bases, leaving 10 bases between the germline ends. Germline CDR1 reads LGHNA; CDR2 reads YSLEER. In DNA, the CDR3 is TGCGCCAGCAGCCAAGATCCGGCCCCAAATGAAAAACTGTTTTTT. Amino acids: CASSQDPAPNEKLFF.

The CDR3 protein is CASHRDRGSNQPQHF. CDR3 coding DNA: TGTGCCAGCCATCGCGACAGGGGTAGCAATCAGCCCCAGCATTTT. This sequence joins TRBV19 and TRBJ1-5; 8 bases line up with TRBD1. The CDR3 is 15 amino acids. V dropped 9 bases and J dropped 0; count of bases not matched to a gene: 7. The germline gives CDR1 LNHDA, CDR2 SQIVND (reference sequence).

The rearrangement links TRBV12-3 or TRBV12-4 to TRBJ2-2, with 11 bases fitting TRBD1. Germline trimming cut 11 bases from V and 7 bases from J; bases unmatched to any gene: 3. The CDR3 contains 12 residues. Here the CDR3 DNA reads TGTGCCTCGGGACAGGGGGTCGGGGAGCTGTTTTTT. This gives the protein CASGQGVGELFF.

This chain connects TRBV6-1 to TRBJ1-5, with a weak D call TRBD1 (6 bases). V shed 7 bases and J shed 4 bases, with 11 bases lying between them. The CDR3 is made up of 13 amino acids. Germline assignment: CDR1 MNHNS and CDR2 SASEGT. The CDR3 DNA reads TGTGCCAGCATAGGGGGGCCAAATCAGCCCCAGCATTTT. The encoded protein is CASIGGPNQPQHF.

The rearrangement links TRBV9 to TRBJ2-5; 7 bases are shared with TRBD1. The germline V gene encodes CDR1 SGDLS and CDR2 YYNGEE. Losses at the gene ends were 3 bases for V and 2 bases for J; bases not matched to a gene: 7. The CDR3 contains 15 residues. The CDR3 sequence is CASSATGYDQETQYF. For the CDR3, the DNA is TGTGCCAGCAGCGCGACAGGGTATGATCAAGAGACCCAGTACTTC. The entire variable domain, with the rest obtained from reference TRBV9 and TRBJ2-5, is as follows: DSGVTQTPKHLITATGQRVTLRCSPRSGDLSVYWYQQSLDQGLQFLIQYYNGEERAKGNILERFSAQQFPDLHSELNLSSLELGDSALYFCASSATGYDQETQYFGPGTRLLVL.

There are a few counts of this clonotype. CDR3 sequence: CASSQQGSVGELFF. The CDR3 DNA reads TGTGCCAGCAGTCAACAGGGGAGCGTGGGGGAGCTGTTTTTT. V usage is TRBV12-3 or TRBV12-4 and J usage is TRBJ2-2; TRBD1 matches 7 bases. Trimming removed 5 bases from V and 8 bases from J; junction bases left unmatched: 8. This CDR3 contains 14 residues.

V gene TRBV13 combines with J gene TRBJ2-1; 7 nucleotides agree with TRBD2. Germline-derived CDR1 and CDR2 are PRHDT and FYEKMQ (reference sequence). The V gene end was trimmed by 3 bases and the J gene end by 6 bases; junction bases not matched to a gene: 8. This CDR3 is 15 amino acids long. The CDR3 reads CASSLAGVLLNEQFF. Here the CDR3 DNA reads TGTGCCAGCAGCTTGGCGGGAGTCCTTCTCAATGAGCAGTTCTTC.

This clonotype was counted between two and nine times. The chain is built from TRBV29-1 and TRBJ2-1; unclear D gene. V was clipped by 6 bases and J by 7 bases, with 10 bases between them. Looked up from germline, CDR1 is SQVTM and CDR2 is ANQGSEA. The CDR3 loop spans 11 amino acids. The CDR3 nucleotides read TGCAGCGTCAACACACCAAATGAGCAGTTCTTC. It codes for CSVNTPNEQFF.

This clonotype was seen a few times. The CDR3 coding sequence is TGTGCCAGCAGCCTCTGGACTAGCACAGATACGCAGTATTTT. It yields the protein CASSLWTSTDTQYF. The chain combines TRBV3-1 with TRBJ2-3, with a tentative D call TRBD2 (5 bases). Trimming removed 4 bases from V and 0 bases from J, with 8 bases in between. This CDR3 has 14 residues. Germline V gene data show CDR1 as LGHDT and CDR2 as YNNKEL (reference sequence).

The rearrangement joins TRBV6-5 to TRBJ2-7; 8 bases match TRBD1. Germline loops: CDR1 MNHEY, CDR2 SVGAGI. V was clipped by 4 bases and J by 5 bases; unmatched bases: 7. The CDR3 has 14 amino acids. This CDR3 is CASSSTQGAHEQYF. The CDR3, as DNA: TGTGCCAGCAGTTCCACCCAGGGGGCCCACGAGCAGTACTTC.

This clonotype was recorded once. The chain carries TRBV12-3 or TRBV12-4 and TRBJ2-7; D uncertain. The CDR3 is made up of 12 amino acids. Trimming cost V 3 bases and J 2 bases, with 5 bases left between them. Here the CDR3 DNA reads TGTGCCAGCAGTTTCGATGCCTACGAGCAGTACTTC. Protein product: CASSFDAYEQYF.

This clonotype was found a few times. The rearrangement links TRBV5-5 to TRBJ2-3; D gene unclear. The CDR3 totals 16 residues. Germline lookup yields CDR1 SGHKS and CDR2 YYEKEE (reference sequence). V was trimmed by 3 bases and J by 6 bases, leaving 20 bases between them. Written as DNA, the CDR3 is TGTGCCAGCAGCTCGTACGAAGGAGTCCCCTTGGATACGCAGTATTTT. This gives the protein CASSSYEGVPLDTQYF.

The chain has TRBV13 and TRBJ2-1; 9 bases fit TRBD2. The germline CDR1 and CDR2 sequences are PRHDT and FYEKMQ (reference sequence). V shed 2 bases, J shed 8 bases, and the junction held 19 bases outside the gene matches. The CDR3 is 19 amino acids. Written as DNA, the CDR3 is TGTGCCAGCAGCTTAAAAATCTTGGGGGGGACTAGCAATTCCGATGAGCAGTTCTTC. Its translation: CASSLKILGGTSNSDEQFF.

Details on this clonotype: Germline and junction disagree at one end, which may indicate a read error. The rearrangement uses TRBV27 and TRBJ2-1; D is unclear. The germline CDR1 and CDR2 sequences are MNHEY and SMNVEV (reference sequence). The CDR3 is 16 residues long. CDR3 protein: CSSSPILGSGHNEQFF. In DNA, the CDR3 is TGTTCCAGCAGTCCCATCTTAGGTAGTGGACACAATGAGCAGTTCTTC.

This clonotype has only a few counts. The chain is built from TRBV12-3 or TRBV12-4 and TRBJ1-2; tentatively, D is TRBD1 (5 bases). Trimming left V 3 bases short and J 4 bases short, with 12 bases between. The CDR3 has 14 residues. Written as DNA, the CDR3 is TGTGCCAGCAGTTTCGGGGCTCGAGGCTATGGCTACACCTTC. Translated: CASSFGARGYGYTF.

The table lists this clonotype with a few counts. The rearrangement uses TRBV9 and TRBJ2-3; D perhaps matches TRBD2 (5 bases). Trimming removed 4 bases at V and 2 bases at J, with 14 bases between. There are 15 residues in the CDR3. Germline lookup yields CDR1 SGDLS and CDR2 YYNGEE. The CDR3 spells CASSPVGEYTDTQYF. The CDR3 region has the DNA TGTGCCAGCAGCCCCGTCGGGGAATACACAGATACGCAGTATTTT.

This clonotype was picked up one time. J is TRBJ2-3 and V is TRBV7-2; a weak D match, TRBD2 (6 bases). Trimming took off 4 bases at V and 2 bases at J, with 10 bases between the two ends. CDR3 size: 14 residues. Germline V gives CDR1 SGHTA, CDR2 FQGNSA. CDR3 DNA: TGTGCCAGCAGCTCGGGACTCACCACAGATACGCAGTATTTT. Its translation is CASSSGLTTDTQYF.

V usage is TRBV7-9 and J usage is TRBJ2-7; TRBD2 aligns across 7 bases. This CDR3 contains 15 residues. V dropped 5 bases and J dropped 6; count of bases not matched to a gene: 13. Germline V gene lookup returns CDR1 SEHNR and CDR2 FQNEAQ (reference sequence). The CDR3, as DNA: TGTGCCAGCAGCCTTAGGCGGGGGAGCAGCTCCGAGCAGTACTTC. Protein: CASSLRRGSSSEQYF. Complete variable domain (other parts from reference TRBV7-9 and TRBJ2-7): DTGVSQNPRHKITKRGQNVTFRCDPISEHNRLYWYRQTLGQGPEFLTYFQNEAQLEKSRLLSDRFSAERPKGSFSTLEIQRTEQGDSAMYLCASSLRRGSSSEQYFGPGTRLTVT.

CDR3 DNA: TGTGCCAGCAGCACAGGGGGCTTTGACACTGAAGCTTTCTTT. Protein sequence: CASSTGGFDTEAFF. The gene calls are TRBV6-4 and TRBJ1-1, with TRBD1 matching 9 bases. Germline V gene data show CDR1 as MRHNA and CDR2 as SNTAGT. Unmatched junction bases numbered 5, after V lost 6 bases and J lost 3 bases. CDR3 length: 14 amino acids.

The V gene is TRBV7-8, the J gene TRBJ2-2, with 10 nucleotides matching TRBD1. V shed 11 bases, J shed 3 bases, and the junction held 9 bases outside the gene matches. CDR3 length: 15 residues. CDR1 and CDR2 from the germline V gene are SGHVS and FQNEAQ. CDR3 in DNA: TGTGCCGCCGGGATGGGGACAGGGGACACCGGGGAGCTGTTTTTT. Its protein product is CAAGMGTGDTGELFF. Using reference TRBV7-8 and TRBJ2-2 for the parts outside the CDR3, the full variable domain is GAGVSQSPRYKVAKRGQDVALRCDPISGHVSLFWYQQALGQGPEFLTYFQNEAQLDKSGLPSDRFFAERPEGSVSTLKIQRTQQEDSAVYLCAAGMGTGDTGELFFGEGSRLTVL.

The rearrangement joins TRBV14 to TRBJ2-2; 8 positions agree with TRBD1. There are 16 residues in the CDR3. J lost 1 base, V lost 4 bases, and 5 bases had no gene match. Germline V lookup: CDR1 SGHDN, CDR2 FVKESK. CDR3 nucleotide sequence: TGTGCCAGCAGCCCGGGACAGGCTGTGAACACCGGGGAGCTGTTTTTT. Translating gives CASSPGQAVNTGELFF.

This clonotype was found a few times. The CDR3 loop reads CATLGGQIAGANVLTF. CDR3 in DNA: TGTGCCACCCTTGGGGGGCAGATTGCTGGGGCCAACGTCCTGACTTTC. The J gene is TRBJ2-6, the V gene TRBV6-2 or TRBV6-3; D may correspond to TRBD1 or TRBD2 (6 bases each). CDR1 MNHEY and CDR2 SVGEGT come from the germline V gene. CDR3 length equals 16 residues. V dropped 10 bases and J dropped 2 bases, with 18 bases sitting between them.

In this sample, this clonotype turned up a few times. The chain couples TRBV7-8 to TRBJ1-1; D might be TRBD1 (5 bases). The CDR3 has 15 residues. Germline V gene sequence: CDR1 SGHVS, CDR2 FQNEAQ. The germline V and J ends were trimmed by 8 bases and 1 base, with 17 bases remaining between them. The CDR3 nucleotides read TGTGCCAGCGTGCCCCGCGTTGGGGGGAACACTGAAGCTTTCTTT. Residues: CASVPRVGGNTEAFF.

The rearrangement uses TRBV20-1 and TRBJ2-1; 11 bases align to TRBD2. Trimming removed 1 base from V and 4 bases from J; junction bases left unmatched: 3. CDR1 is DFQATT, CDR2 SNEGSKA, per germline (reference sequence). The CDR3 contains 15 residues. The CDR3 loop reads CSARAVAGGYNEQFF. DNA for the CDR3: TGCAGTGCTAGAGCTGTAGCGGGAGGGTACAATGAGCAGTTCTTC.

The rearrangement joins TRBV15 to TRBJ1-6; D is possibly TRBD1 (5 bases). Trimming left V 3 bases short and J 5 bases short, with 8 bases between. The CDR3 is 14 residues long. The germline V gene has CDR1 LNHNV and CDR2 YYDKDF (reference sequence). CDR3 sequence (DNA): TGTGCCACCAGCAGGGACACCGATAATTCACCCCTCCACTTT. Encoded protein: CATSRDTDNSPLHF.

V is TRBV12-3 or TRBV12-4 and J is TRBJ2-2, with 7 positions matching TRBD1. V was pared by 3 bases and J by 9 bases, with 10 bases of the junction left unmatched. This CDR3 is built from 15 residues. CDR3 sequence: CASSFSRQGDRELFF. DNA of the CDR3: TGTGCCAGCAGTTTCTCCAGACAGGGTGACCGGGAGCTGTTTTTT.

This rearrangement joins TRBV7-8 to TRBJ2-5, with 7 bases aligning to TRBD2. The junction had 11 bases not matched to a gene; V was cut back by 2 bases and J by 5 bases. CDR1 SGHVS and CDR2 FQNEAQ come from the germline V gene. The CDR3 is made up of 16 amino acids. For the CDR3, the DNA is TGTGCCAGCAGCTTAATACCGGGAATGGGAGGGGAGACCCAGTACTTC. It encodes CASSLIPGMGGETQYF. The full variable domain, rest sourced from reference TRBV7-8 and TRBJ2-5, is GAGVSQSPRYKVAKRGQDVALRCDPISGHVSLFWYQQALGQGPEFLTYFQNEAQLDKSGLPSDRFFAERPEGSVSTLKIQRTQQEDSAVYLCASSLIPGMGGETQYFGPGTRLLVL.